This TCR beta chain was captured by sequencing in a study of radiotherapy plus CTLA-4 blockade in lung cancer. The protocol was immunoSEQ multiplex PCR, while the TCRdb copy is restricted to in-frame clones and leaves out a portion. The sample contains 26,000 or so clones, approximately 79% of which appear only once. About this clone itself: As yet, its antigen is unknown.

The CDR3 has 14 amino acids. Germline V gives CDR1 LNHNV, CDR2 YYDKDF (reference sequence). Between the trimmed V and J ends, which lost 4 bases and 5 bases, there was a span of 13 bases. General observations from the study: According to reports, early shifts in blood T cell clones, alongside interferon-beta, forecast response most accurately.

Source: peripheral blood, taken from a patient treated with radiotherapy plus ipilimumab. The clonotype originates from a human donor with non-small cell lung cancer who had stable disease on radiotherapy plus ipilimumab. This sequence joins TRBV15 and TRBJ2-3; D may be TRBD2 (6 bases). This CDR3 is CATSNRDWGDTQYF. The CDR3 DNA follows: TGTGCCACCAGCAACCGGGACTGGGGAGATACGCAGTATTTT. The full variable domain, with the rest looked up from reference TRBV15 and TRBJ2-3, is DAMVIQNPRYQVTQFGKPVTLSCSQTLNHNVMYWYQQKSSQAPKLLFHYYDKDFNNEADTPDNFQSRRPNTSFCFLDIRSPGLGDTAMYLCATSNRDWGDTQYFGPGTRLTVL.